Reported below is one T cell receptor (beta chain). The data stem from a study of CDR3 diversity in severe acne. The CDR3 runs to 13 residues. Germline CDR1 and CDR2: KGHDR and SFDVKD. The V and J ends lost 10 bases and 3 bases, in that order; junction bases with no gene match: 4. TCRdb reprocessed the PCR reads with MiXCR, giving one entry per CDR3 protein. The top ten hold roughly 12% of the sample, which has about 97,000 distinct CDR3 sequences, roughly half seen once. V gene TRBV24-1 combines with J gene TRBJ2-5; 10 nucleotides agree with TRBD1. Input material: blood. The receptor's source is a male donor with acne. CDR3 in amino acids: CATRQGAEETQYF. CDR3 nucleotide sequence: TGTGCCACTCGACAGGGGGCGGAAGAGACCCAGTACTTC.